The source of this T cell receptor (beta chain) is a study of cytomegalovirus exposure and HLA in healthy donors. Study results and limitations: A highly shared variant cluster was judged a likely technical artifact. The records held CMV serostatus as the only immune exposure information.

CDR3 length: 13 residues. After removal of 4 bases from V and 13 bases from J, the junction contained 13 bases not matched to a gene. Per the germline V gene, CDR1 is SGHDT and CDR2 is YYEEEE. The PCR made use of 60 Vbeta and 13 Jbeta primers. Sequencing was performed with immunoSEQ multiplex PCR; in TCRdb, only in-frame clones are kept and a portion is missing. The sample yields about 130,000 clones, roughly 88% seen once. Turning to this clone: Its specificity is unknown.

The chain couples TRBV5-6 to TRBJ1-1; 7 bases align to TRBD1. Sequences were obtained from PBMCs. This receptor was taken from a man in his forties or fifties in good health and CMV-seronegative. DNA of the CDR3: TGTGCCAGCAGCCCCGGGACAGAGTTGAAGCTTTTCTTT. Translated: CASSPGTELKLFF. Full variable domain (rest looked up from reference TRBV5-6 and TRBJ1-1): DAGVTQSPTHLIKTRGQQVTLRCSPKSGHDTVSWYQQALGQGPQFIFQYYEEEERQRGNFPDRFSGHQFPNYSSELNVNALLLGDSALYLCASSPGTELKLFFGQGTRLTVV.